The clone carrying this T cell receptor beta chain was picked up many times. Its target is unknown. Graves' hyperthyroidism qualified as stable when ophthalmopathy did not progress within 18 months. It was uncontrolled infection, other autoimmune disease, pregnancy or lactation that excluded patients. Clinical symptoms, serum thyroxine, TRAb, thyroid ultrasound and orbital computed tomography established diagnosis. Amplification of TCR beta CDR3 regions was performed using RNA transcripts as template. The study used the HTBI primer set for a first-round RT-PCR of the TCR CDR3. Each CDR3 protein is one row after TCRdb ran MiXCR on the multiplex PCR reads. Of 93,000 or so distinct CDR3 sequences detected, around 50% appear once; the ten largest clones hold about 26%. These data are taken from a study of T cells in Graves' hyperthyroidism and ophthalmopathy. The germline V gene has CDR1 SGHRS and CDR2 YFSETQ. The CDR3 loop spans 14 amino acids. Deletions cut 3 bases from V and 0 bases from J, with 10 bases between.

Study conclusions and caveats: Ophthalmopathy and stable hyperthyroidism were separated by a 13 V-J model.

This receptor was identified in a man aged 35 to 55 with Graves' hyperthyroidism. Sequenced sample: blood. The rearrangement uses TRBV5-1 and TRBJ2-7, with TRBD1 as a possible D gene (6 bases). In DNA, the CDR3 is TGCGCCAGCAGCTCGACAGGTTACTCCTACGAGCAGTACTTC. It translates to CASSSTGYSYEQYF.